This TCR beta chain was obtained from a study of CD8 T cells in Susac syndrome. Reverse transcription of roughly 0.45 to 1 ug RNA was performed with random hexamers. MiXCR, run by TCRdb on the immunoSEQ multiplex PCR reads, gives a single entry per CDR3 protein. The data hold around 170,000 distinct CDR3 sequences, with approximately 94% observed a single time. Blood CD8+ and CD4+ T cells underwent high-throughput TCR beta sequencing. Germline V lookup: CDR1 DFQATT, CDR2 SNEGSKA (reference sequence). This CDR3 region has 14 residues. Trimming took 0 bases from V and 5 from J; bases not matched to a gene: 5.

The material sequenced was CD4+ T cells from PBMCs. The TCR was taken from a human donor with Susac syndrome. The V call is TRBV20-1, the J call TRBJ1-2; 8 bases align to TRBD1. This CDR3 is CSARETDRGYGYTF. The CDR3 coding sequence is TGCAGTGCTAGAGAAACCGACAGGGGATATGGCTACACCTTC.